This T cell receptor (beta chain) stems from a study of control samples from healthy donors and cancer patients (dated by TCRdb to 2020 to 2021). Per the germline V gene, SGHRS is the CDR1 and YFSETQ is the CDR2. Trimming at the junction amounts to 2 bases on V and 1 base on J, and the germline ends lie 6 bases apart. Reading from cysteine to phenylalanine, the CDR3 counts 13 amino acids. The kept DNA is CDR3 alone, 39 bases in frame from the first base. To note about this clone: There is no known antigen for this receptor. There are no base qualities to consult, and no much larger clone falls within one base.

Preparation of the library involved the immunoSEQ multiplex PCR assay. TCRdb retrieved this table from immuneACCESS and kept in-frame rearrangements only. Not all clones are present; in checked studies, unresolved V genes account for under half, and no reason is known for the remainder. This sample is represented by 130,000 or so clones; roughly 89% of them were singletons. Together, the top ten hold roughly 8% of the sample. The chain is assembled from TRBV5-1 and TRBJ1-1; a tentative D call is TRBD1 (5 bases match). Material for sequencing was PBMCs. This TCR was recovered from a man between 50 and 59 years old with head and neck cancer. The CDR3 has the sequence CASSFDRNTEAFF. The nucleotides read TGCGCCAGCAGCTTTGACAGGAACACTGAAGCTTTCTTT.